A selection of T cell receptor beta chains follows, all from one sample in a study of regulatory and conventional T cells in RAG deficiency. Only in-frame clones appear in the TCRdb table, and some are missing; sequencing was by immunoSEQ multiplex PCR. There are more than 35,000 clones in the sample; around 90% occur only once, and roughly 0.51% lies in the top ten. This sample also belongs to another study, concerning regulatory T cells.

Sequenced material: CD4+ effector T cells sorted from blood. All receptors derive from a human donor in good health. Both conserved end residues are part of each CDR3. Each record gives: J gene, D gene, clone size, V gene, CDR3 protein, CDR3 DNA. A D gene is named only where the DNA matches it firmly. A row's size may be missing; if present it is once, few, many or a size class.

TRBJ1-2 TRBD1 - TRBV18 CASSPNRDSYGYTF TGTGCCAGCTCACCCAACCGGGACAGCTATGGCTACACCTTC
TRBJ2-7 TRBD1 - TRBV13 CASSLWQGVYEQYF TGTGCCAGCAGCTTATGGCAGGGGGTGTACGAGCAGTACTTC
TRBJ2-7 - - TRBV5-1 CASSRASGFDRLSYEQYF TGCGCCAGCAGCCGAGCCTCGGGGTTTGACAGGCTCTCCTACGAGCAGTACTTC
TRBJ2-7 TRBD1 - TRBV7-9 CATGTGLYEQYF TGTGCCACCGGGACAGGGCTCTACGAGCAGTACTTC
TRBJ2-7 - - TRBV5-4 CASSLEGGAYEQYF TGTGCCAGCAGCTTGGAAGGGGGGGCCTACGAGCAGTACTTC
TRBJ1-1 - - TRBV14 CASSQGGGNTEAFF TGTGCCAGCAGCCAAGGAGGGGGGAACACTGAAGCTTTCTTT
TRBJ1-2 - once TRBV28 CASSLSAPGQASYGYTF TGTGCCAGCAGTTTATCAGCGCCGGGCCAGGCATCTTATGGCTACACCTTC
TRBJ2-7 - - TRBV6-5 CASSYRRTATYEQYF TGTGCCAGCAGTTACCGACGGACTGCCACCTACGAGCAGTACTTC
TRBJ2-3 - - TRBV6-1 CASNERYTDTQYF TGTGCCAGCAACGAGCGGTACACAGATACGCAGTATTTT
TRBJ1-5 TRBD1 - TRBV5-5 CASSSTGGPGSGNQPQHF TGTGCCAGCAGCTCCACAGGGGGCCCGGGTAGTGGCAATCAGCCCCAGCATTTT
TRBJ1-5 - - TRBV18 CASSPPAVNQPQHF TGTGCCAGCTCACCCCCGGCGGTCAATCAGCCCCAGCATTTT
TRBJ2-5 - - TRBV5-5 CASSWPLTGKETQYF TGTGCCAGCAGCTGGCCTCTCACAGGGAAAGAGACCCAGTACTTC
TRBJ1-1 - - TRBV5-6 CASSLEGINTEAFF TGTGCCAGCAGCTTGGAAGGGATAAACACTGAAGCTTTCTTT
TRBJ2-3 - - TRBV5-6 CASSHTDTQYF TGTGCCAGCAGCCACACAGATACGCAGTATTTT
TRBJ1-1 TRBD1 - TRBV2 CASRRQGGNTEAFF TGTGCCAGCAGGAGACAGGGGGGGAACACTGAAGCTTTCTTT
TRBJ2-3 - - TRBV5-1 CASSLGKMSTDTQYF TGCGCCAGCAGCTTAGGGAAAATGAGCACAGATACGCAGTATTTT
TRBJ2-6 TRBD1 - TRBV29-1 CSVSGTGGRGGANVLTF TGCAGCGTTTCCGGGACAGGGGGCCGTGGTGGGGCCAACGTCCTGACTTTC
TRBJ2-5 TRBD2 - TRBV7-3 CASSTGTSETQYF TGTGCCAGCAGCACCGGGACTAGCGAGACCCAGTACTTC
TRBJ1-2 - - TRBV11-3 CASSLVAGLEGYTF TGTGCCAGCAGCTTAGTCGCAGGGTTGGAGGGCTACACCTTC
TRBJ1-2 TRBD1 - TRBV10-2 CASRPPERGQNGYTF TGCGCCAGCAGGCCCCCTGAAAGGGGGCAAAATGGCTACACCTTC
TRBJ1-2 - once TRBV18 CASSPPDSIRYGYTF TGTGCCAGCTCACCACCCGACTCGATCCGCTATGGCTACACCTTC
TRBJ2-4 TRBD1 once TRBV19 CASSIDHGTGGQNIQYF TGTGCCAGTAGTATAGACCACGGGACAGGGGGACAAAACATTCAGTACTTC
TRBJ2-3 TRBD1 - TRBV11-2 CASSLRVGGQGGDTQYF TGTGCCAGCAGCTTACGTGTGGGGGGACAGGGTGGAGATACGCAGTATTTT
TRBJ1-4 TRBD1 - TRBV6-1 CASSSGTGRTEKLFF TGTGCCAGCAGCTCCGGGACAGGGAGAACAGAAAAACTGTTTTTT
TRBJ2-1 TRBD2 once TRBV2 CAGGLVYNEQFF TGTGCCGGAGGACTAGTCTACAATGAGCAGTTCTTC
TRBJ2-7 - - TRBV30 CAWSNGALGKNSYEQYF TGTGCCTGGAGTAACGGGGCTCTAGGGAAAAACTCCTACGAGCAGTACTTC
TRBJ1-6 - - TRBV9 CASSEPGPTFTLHF TGTGCCAGCAGCGAACCGGGACCTACATTCACCCTCCACTTT
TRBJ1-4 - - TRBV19 CASGTGTGNEKLFF TGTGCCAGCGGAACCGGGACCGGTAATGAAAAACTGTTTTTT
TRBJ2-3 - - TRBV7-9 CASSLAGSAQYF TGTGCCAGCAGCTTAGCGGGGTCAGCGCAGTATTTT
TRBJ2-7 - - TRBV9 CASSVAGVEAYEQYF TGTGCCAGCAGCGTAGCGGGGGTCGAAGCCTACGAGCAGTACTTC
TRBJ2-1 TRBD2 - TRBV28 CASSPRTSGIYNEQFF TGTGCCAGCAGTCCTAGGACTAGCGGGATATACAATGAGCAGTTCTTC
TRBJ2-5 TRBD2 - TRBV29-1 CSILSGRATETQYF TGCAGCATCCTTAGCGGGAGGGCCACAGAGACCCAGTACTTC
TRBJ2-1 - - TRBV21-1 CASSEQVGRVHHNEQFF TGTGCCAGCAGCGAGCAGGTGGGGCGGGTTCACCACAATGAGCAGTTCTTC
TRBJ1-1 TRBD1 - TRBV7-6 CASSRGQPNTEAFF TGTGCCAGCAGCCGGGGACAGCCGAACACTGAAGCTTTCTTT
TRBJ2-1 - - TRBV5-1 CASSSDSMNNEQFF TGCGCCAGCAGCTCCGACAGTATGAACAATGAGCAGTTCTTC
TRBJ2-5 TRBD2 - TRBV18 CASSPWTSGQGGETQYF TGTGCCAGCTCACCATGGACTAGCGGGCAAGGGGGAGAGACCCAGTACTTC
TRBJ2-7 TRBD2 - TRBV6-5 CATVTGTSNYEQYF TGTGCCACTGTTACCGGGACTAGCAACTACGAGCAGTACTTC
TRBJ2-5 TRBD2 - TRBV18 CASSPQGLAGEETQYF TGTGCCAGCTCACCCCAGGGACTAGCGGGAGAAGAGACCCAGTACTTC
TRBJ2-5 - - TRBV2 CASGPTGGPYQETQYF TGTGCCAGCGGACCCACGGGGGGCCCGTACCAAGAGACCCAGTACTTC
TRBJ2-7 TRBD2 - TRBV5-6 CASSLGQLAGGPSYEQYF TGTGCCAGCAGCTTGGGGCAGCTAGCGGGGGGGCCCTCCTACGAGCAGTACTTC
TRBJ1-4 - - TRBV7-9 CASSLAQGDEKLFF TGTGCCAGCAGCTTAGCGCAGGGAGATGAAAAACTGTTTTTT
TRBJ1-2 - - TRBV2 CASSEDRPPRGYTF TGTGCCAGCAGTGAAGATCGACCGCCGAGAGGCTACACCTTC
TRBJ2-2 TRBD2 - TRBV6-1 CASSDVASGATGELFF TGTGCCAGCAGTGATGTTGCTAGCGGGGCGACCGGGGAGCTGTTTTTT
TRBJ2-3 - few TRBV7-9 CASRGGVGADTQYF TGTGCCAGCAGAGGGGGGGTGGGCGCAGATACGCAGTATTTT
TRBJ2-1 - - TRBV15 CATSRPTFPTRTLNEQFF TGTGCCACCAGCAGACCCACCTTCCCCACACGGACCCTCAATGAGCAGTTCTTC
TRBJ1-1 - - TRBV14 CASSRGGVEAFF TGTGCCAGCAGCCGGGGAGGCGTTGAAGCTTTCTTT